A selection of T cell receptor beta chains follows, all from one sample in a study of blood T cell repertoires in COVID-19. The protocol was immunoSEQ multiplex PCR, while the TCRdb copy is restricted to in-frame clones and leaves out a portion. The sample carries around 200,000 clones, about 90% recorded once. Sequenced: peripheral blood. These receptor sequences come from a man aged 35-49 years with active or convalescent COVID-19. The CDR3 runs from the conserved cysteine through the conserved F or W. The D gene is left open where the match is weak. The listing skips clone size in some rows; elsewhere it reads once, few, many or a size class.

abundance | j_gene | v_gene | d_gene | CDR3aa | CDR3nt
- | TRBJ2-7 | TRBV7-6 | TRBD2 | CASSLRGGPYEQYF | TGTGCCAGCAGCTTACGGGGGGGACCCTACGAGCAGTACTTC
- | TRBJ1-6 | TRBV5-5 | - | CASSLGGQYNSPLHF | TGTGCCAGCAGCTTGGGAGGACAGTATAATTCACCCCTCCACTTT
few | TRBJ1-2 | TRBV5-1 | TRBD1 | CASSPRQGTGYGYTF | TGCGCCAGCAGCCCCAGACAGGGGACGGGCTATGGCTACACCTTC
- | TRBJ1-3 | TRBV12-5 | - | CASRGSGNTIYF | TGTGCTTCCAGGGGTTCTGGAAACACCATATATTTT
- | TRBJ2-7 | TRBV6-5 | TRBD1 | CASREDRVDKQYF | TGTGCCAGCAGAGAGGACAGGGTGGATAAGCAGTACTTC
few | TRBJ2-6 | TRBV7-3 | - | CASSQRAGGGANVLTF | TGTGCCAGCAGCCAGCGGGCGGGTGGCGGGGCCAACGTCCTGACTTTC
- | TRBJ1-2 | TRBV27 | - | CASSLSYQGQGYTF | TGTGCCAGCAGTTTATCGTATCAGGGACAAGGCTACACCTTC
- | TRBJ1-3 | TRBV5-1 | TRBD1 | CASSRQGDGNTIYF | TGCGCCAGCAGCCGACAGGGAGACGGAAACACCATATATTTT
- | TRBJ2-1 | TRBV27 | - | CASSPLLGAGEQFF | TGTGCCAGCAGCCCCCTCCTGGGGGCAGGTGAGCAGTTCTTC
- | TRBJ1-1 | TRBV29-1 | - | CSVVGRGTEAFF | TGCAGCGTTGTGGGGAGGGGCACTGAAGCTTTCTTT
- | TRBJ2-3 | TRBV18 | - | CASSPLPRGAADTQYF | TGTGCCAGCTCACCATTACCCCGGGGGGCCGCAGATACGCAGTATTTT
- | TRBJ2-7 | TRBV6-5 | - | CASSPFEGSSYEQYF | TGTGCCAGCAGTCCCTTTGAGGGAAGCTCCTACGAGCAGTACTTC
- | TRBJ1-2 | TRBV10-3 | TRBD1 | CAISARDSHGYTF | TGTGCCATCAGTGCTCGGGACAGCCATGGCTACACCTTC
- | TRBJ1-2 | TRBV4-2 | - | CASSQVDLREGYTF | TGTGCCAGCAGCCAAGTTGATCTCAGGGAAGGCTACACCTTC
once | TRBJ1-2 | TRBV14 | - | CASSQDTAGHYGYTF | TGTGCCAGCAGCCAAGATACGGCGGGTCACTATGGCTACACCTTC
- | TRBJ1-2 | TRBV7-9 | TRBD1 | CASSEVVTGWFGGYTF | TGTGCCAGCAGCGAGGTGGTGACAGGGTGGTTTGGTGGCTACACCTTC
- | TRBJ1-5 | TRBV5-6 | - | CASSNNPSNQPQHF | TGTGCCAGCAGTAACAACCCTAGCAATCAGCCCCAGCATTTT
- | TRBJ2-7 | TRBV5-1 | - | CASSAVLDSYEQYF | TGCGCCAGCAGCGCGGTCCTTGACTCCTACGAGCAGTACTTC
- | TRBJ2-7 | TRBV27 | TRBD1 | CASSYTGDTYYEQYF | TGTGCCAGCAGTTACACAGGGGATACATACTACGAGCAGTACTTC
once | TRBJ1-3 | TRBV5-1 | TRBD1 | CASSLVPGQDRTIYF | TGCGCCAGCAGCTTGGTCCCGGGACAGGACCGCACCATATATTTT
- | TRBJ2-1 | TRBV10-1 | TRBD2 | CASSVTSGANNEQFF | TGCGCCAGCAGTGTTACTAGCGGGGCGAATAATGAGCAGTTCTTC
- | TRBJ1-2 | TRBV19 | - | CASSGNARANYGYTF | TGTGCCAGTAGTGGGAACGCGAGGGCTAACTATGGCTACACCTTC
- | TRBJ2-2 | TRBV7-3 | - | CASSLTWSGTGELFF | TGTGCCAGCAGCTTAACTTGGTCAGGCACCGGGGAGCTGTTTTTT
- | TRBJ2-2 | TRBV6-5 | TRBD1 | CASRRTGDTGELFF | TGTGCCAGCAGAAGGACAGGGGACACCGGGGAGCTGTTTTTT
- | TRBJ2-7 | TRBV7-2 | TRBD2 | CASRRGTSFDEQYF | TGTGCCAGCCGCCGCGGGACTAGTTTCGACGAGCAGTACTTC
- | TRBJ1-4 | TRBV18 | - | CASSPRSEREKLFF | TGTGCCAGCTCACCACGCAGTGAGAGGGAAAAACTGTTTTTT
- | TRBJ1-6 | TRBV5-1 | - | CASTSTAGAKEKPLHF | TGCGCCAGCACCTCGACAGCAGGGGCGAAGGAGAAACCCCTCCACTTT
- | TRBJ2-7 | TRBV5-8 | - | CASRTRIYEQYF | TGTGCCAGCAGGACACGGATCTACGAGCAGTACTTC
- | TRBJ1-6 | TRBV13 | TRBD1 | CASSLGQGISPLHF | TGTGCCAGCAGCTTGGGACAGGGGATTTCACCCCTCCACTTT
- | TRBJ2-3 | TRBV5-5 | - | CASSLESVSTDTQYF | TGTGCCAGCAGCTTGGAGAGCGTTAGCACAGATACGCAGTATTTT
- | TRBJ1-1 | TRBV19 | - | CASSILVGRGKTEAFF | TGTGCCAGTAGTATCCTTGTTGGCAGGGGAAAGACTGAAGCTTTCTTT
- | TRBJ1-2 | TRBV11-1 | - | CASSYHSQGSGYTF | TGTGCCAGCAGCTATCATTCTCAGGGAAGCGGCTACACCTTC
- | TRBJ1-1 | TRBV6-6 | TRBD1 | CASRDRDAFF | TGTGCCAGCAGGGACAGGGACGCTTTCTTT
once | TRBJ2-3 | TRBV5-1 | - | CASSSGGRAADTQYF | TGCGCCAGCAGCTCGGGGGGCAGGGCGGCAGATACGCAGTATTTT
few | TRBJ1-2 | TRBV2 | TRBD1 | CASSPGQGGVYGYTF | TGTGCCAGCAGCCCGGGACAGGGAGGGGTCTATGGCTACACCTTC
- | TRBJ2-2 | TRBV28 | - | CASGQGYFNTGELFF | TGTGCCAGCGGGCAGGGGTACTTCAACACCGGGGAGCTGTTTTTT
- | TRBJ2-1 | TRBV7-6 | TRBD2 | CASSSPLSGGENEQFF | TGTGCCAGCAGCTCCCCCCTTAGCGGGGGTGAGAATGAGCAGTTCTTC
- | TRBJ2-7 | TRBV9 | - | CASSPFSGPYEQYF | TGTGCCAGCAGCCCCTTTTCTGGGCCCTACGAGCAGTACTTC
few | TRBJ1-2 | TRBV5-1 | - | CASSFDGSEGYTF | TGCGCCAGCAGCTTTGATGGGAGTGAGGGCTACACCTTC
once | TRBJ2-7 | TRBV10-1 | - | CASSEGTGSYEQYF | TGCGCCAGCAGTGAAGGGACTGGCTCCTACGAGCAGTACTTC
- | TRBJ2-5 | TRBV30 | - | CAWSVRVRETQYF | TGTGCCTGGAGTGTCAGGGTTAGGGAGACCCAGTACTTC
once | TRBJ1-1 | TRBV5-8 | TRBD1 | CASSWGTGADNTEAFF | TGTGCCAGCAGCTGGGGGACAGGGGCAGACAACACTGAAGCTTTCTTT
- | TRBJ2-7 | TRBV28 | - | CASSFPPRSYEQYF | TGTGCCAGCAGTTTCCCCCCTCGTTCCTACGAGCAGTACTTC
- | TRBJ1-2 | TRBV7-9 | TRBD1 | CASSMTGGAEGYTF | TGTGCCAGCAGCATGACAGGGGGCGCGGAAGGCTACACCTTC
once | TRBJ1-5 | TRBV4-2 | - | CASSQDVVQGNQPQHF | TGTGCCAGCAGCCAAGATGTGGTCCAGGGCAATCAGCCCCAGCATTTT
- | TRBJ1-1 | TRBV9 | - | CASSVNPSGGGTEAFF | TGTGCCAGCAGCGTAAACCCCTCCGGGGGAGGCACTGAAGCTTTCTTT
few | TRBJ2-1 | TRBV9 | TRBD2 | CASSAREALAGDEQFF | TGTGCCAGCAGCGCAAGAGAGGCTCTAGCGGGAGATGAGCAGTTCTTC
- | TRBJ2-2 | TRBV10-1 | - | CASSEGVASGELFF | TGCGCCAGCAGTGAGGGAGTAGCCTCCGGGGAGCTGTTTTTT